The 14 T cell receptor beta chains given below trace back to one sample, sequenced in a study of blood T cell repertoires in COVID-19. The data were produced by immunoSEQ multiplex PCR, yet TCRdb's version contains in-frame clones alone and is incomplete. The sample consists of 270,000 or so clones, 89% of them appearing once. Source material: peripheral blood. These receptors all come from a woman between 40 and 50 years old who had recovered from COVID-19.

The V gene is TRBV6-6, the J gene TRBJ1-5; 7 bases line up with TRBD1. J gave up 6 bases and V 2 bases, and 1 base lay outside the gene matches. The germline CDR1 and CDR2 sequences are MNHNY and SVGAGI (reference sequence). The CDR3 is 13 residues long. CDR3 coding DNA: TGTGCCAGCAGTTACGACAGGGTTCAGCCCCAGCATTTT. Translated: CASSYDRVQPQHF.

The V call is TRBV9, the J call TRBJ1-6; 7 positions match TRBD1. J gave up 8 bases and V 4 bases, and 6 bases lay outside the gene matches. This CDR3 is 14 amino acids long. Germline V lookup: CDR1 SGDLS, CDR2 YYNGEE. CDR3 region: CASSPRGTDSPLHF. In DNA, the CDR3 is TGTGCCAGCAGCCCCCGGGGGACAGATTCACCCCTCCACTTT.

This clone was observed once. The rearrangement joins TRBV11-1 to TRBJ2-7; 8 bases map to TRBD1. The ends lost 3 bases at V and 2 bases at J; junction bases unmatched: 6. CDR3 length: 15 amino acids. CDR1 and CDR2 from the germline V gene are SGHAT and FQDESV (reference sequence). CDR3 protein: CASSFSGQATYEQYF. CDR3 nucleotides: TGTGCCAGCAGCTTTTCGGGACAGGCCACCTACGAGCAGTACTTC.

This chain links TRBV18 with TRBJ2-1; 10 nucleotides align to TRBD1. The germline V gene has CDR1 KGHSH and CDR2 LQKENI. J gave up 0 bases and V 6 bases, and 20 bases lay outside the gene matches. The CDR3 is 21 residues long. This CDR3 is CASSYTQTGGGVASSYNEQFF. The CDR3 bases are TGTGCCAGCTCCTACACACAGACAGGGGGCGGGGTAGCGTCCTCCTACAATGAGCAGTTCTTC.

This clone was observed a few times. The chain recombines TRBV19 with TRBJ2-5; D call uncertain. The CDR3 has 13 amino acids. Between the trimmed V and J ends, which lost 4 bases and 1 base, there was a span of 7 bases. Germline V lookup: CDR1 LNHDA, CDR2 SQIVND (reference sequence). CDR3: CASSSAVQETQYF. The CDR3 nucleotides read TGTGCCAGTAGTAGTGCAGTCCAAGAGACCCAGTACTTC.

The V gene is TRBV24-1, the J gene TRBJ1-3, with TRBD1 matching over 7 bases. The CDR3 runs to 13 residues. Losses at the gene ends were 7 bases for V and 4 bases for J; bases not matched to a gene: 3. The germline V gene encodes CDR1 KGHDR and CDR2 SFDVKD. CDR3 sequence: CATSNRGGNTIYF. The CDR3 coding sequence is TGTGCCACCAGCAACAGGGGCGGAAACACCATATATTTT.

This chain uses TRBV18 with TRBJ1-2; D remains unclear. The CDR3 is 14 amino acids. Germline CDR1 KGHSH, CDR2 LQKENI. Trimming removed 2 bases at V and 2 bases at J, with 9 bases between. The CDR3: CASSPEGWNYGYTF. As DNA, the CDR3 is TGTGCCAGCTCACCAGAGGGATGGAACTATGGCTACACCTTC.

The rearrangement links TRBV18 to TRBJ1-1; TRBD1 agrees at 10 bases. The germline V gene has CDR1 KGHSH and CDR2 LQKENI. The trim removed 3 bases at V and 0 bases at J, leaving 7 bases unmatched. This CDR3 comprises 17 residues. As DNA, the CDR3 is TGTGCCAGCTCACCTCGGACAGGGGGGGGCATGAACACTGAAGCTTTCTTT. Encoded protein: CASSPRTGGGMNTEAFF.

CDR3: CAWSVGHQETQYF. The CDR3 DNA is TGTGCCTGGAGTGTCGGTCATCAAGAGACCCAGTACTTC. The rearrangement joins TRBV30 to TRBJ2-5; D not certain. The CDR3 spans 13 residues. Trimming pared 0 bases from V and 2 bases from J, leaving 7 bases between. From germline, CDR1 is GTSNPN and CDR2 SVGIG (reference sequence).

The chain's CDR3 is CASTPIPTSGSGEQFF. The DNA of the CDR3 is TGTGCCAGCACCCCCATCCCGACTAGCGGGAGTGGTGAGCAGTTCTTC. V gene TRBV7-8 combines with J gene TRBJ2-1; 12 bases are a match to TRBD2. V was clipped by 7 bases and J by 9 bases; unmatched bases: 13. Germline-derived CDR1 and CDR2 are SGHVS and FQNEAQ. The CDR3 is 16 amino acids.

V gene TRBV7-2 combines with J gene TRBJ2-1; the match to TRBD2 covers 7 bases. CDR1 is SGHTA and CDR2 is FQGNSA in the germline V gene. The V and J ends lost 1 base and 2 bases, in that order; junction bases with no gene match: 11. CDR3 size: 18 residues. For the CDR3, the DNA is TGTGCCAGCAGCTTAGTCCCTCCCACTAGCGAGACCTACAATGAGCAGTTCTTC. This translates into CASSLVPPTSETYNEQFF.

CDR3 sequence reads: CASSRARDNAYEQYF. DNA for the CDR3: TGCGCCAGCAGCCGAGCCCGGGACAACGCCTACGAGCAGTACTTC. The rearrangement links TRBV4-1 to TRBJ2-7, with TRBD1 as a possible D gene (6 bases). The CDR3 covers 15 residues. Trimming cost V 4 bases and J 2 bases, with 15 bases left between them. Germline CDR1 MGHRA, CDR2 YSYEKL.

This rearrangement joins TRBV6-1 to TRBJ1-5; D might be TRBD1 (6 bases). This CDR3 contains 19 residues. V lost 4 bases and J 0 bases, leaving 22 bases between the germline ends. The germline CDR1 and CDR2 sequences are MNHNS and SASEGT. CDR3 coding DNA: TGTGCCAGCAGTGTACGAGATTCGACAGGATCTTATAGCAATCAGCCCCAGCATTTT. Translating gives CASSVRDSTGSYSNQPQHF.

This chain joins TRBV27 and TRBJ2-3, with TRBD1 matching over 12 bases. The CDR3 is 16 residues long. Germline lookup yields CDR1 MNHEY and CDR2 SMNVEV (reference sequence). The junction had 9 bases not matched to a gene; V was cut back by 5 bases and J by 6 bases. The chain's CDR3 is CASSHTGTGGSDTQYF. The CDR3 region has the DNA TGTGCCAGCAGTCACACCGGGACAGGGGGCTCCGATACGCAGTATTTT.